The sequence of this TCR beta chain was determined in a study of blood T cell repertoires in COVID-19. This clone was seen just once. Generated by immunoSEQ multiplex PCR, the TCRdb table keeps only in-frame clones and is missing some. The sample holds about 340,000 clones, 92% seen once. The CDR3 extends over 14 amino acids. Germline V gene lookup returns CDR1 KGHSH and CDR2 LQKENI. V lost 1 base, J lost 1 base, and 7 bases lay in between. Participants' reported clinical history set cohort assignment. The rearrangement uses TRBV18 and TRBJ1-1; D is unresolved. The sample taken for sequencing was PBMCs or T cells enriched from blood (not recorded which). The TCR originated in a woman aged 25 to 39 who had recovered from COVID-19. This CDR3 reads CASSPREGNTEAFF. Here the CDR3 DNA reads TGTGCCAGCTCACCACGGGAGGGGAACACTGAAGCTTTCTTT. The full variable domain, completed using reference TRBV18 and TRBJ1-1, is NAGVMQNPRHLVRRRGQEARLRCSPMKGHSHVYWYRQLPEEGLKFMVYLQKENIIDESGMPKERFSAEFPKEGPSILRIQQVVRGDSAAYFCASSPREGNTEAFFGQGTRLTVV.